Below are 7 T cell receptor beta chains sequenced from a single sample in a study of T-cell reconstitution after alpha-beta-depleted transplantation in children. For TCRbeta, the library was prepared with unique molecular identifiers. TCRdb re-called the PCR reads through MiXCR, storing one row per CDR3 protein. The sample carries about 340,000 distinct CDR3 sequences, about a sixth recorded once. This material consisted of PBMCs, mostly from graft donor cells, taken 360 days after TCRalphabeta/CD19-depleted stem cell transplant. The receptor source for this set is a male patient aged 2-15 years who had a stem cell transplant for acute lymphoblastic leukemia, so the T cells may come from the graft donor.

The V and J genes are TRBV6-6 and TRBJ2-1; D gene unclear. The CDR3 runs 13 residues. CDR1 and CDR2 (germline): MNHNY, SVGAGI (reference sequence). V was cut by 5 bases and J by 4 bases, with 9 bases left in between. The CDR3, as DNA: TGTGCCAGCAGTCGAGTCTCGTACAATGAGCAGTTCTTC. Encoded protein: CASSRVSYNEQFF.

This clonotype occurred a few times. The chain joins TRBV7-9 to TRBJ2-7; 10 bases are shared with TRBD2. CDR1 and CDR2 (germline): SEHNR, FQNEAQ (reference sequence). V dropped 5 bases and J dropped 1; count of bases not matched to a gene: 8. The CDR3 totals 16 residues. The CDR3: CASSPRVAGGSYEQYF. CDR3 nucleotide sequence: TGTGCCAGCAGCCCAAGGGTAGCGGGAGGTTCCTACGAGCAGTACTTC. The complete variable domain, with remaining parts taken from reference TRBV7-9 and TRBJ2-7, reads DTGVSQNPRHKITKRGQNVTFRCDPISEHNRLYWYRQTLGQGPEFLTYFQNEAQLEKSRLLSDRFSAERPKGSFSTLEIQRTEQGDSAMYLCASSPRVAGGSYEQYFGPGTRLTVT.

This clonotype occurred a few times. V gene TRBV12-3 or TRBV12-4 combines with J gene TRBJ2-6, with a possible D match to TRBD1 (5 bases). V lost 7 bases and J lost 4, with 17 bases in between. The CDR3 totals 16 residues. CDR3 DNA: TGTGCCAGCAAGGCAGGGTGGAGACCCGGGGCCAACGTCCTGACTTTC. Translated, it gives CASKAGWRPGANVLTF.

V is TRBV5-6 and J is TRBJ2-1; 7 bases are shared with TRBD2. The CDR3 sequence is 15 residues long. CDR1 and CDR2 (germline): SGHDT, YYEEEE. J lost 8 bases, V lost 0 bases, and 8 bases had no gene match. CDR3 sequence (DNA): TGTGCCAGCAGCTTGGCCGGCGGGAGCGGCGATGAGCAGTTCTTC. The encoded protein is CASSLAGGSGDEQFF.

The rearrangement links TRBV28 to TRBJ2-1; a weak D match, TRBD1 (5 bases). Trimming shortened V by 3 bases and J by 6 bases, and 15 bases separated the two germline ends. Germline assignment: CDR1 MDHEN and CDR2 SYDVKM. The CDR3 totals 15 residues. The CDR3 protein is CASSLGQRWSNEQFF. The DNA of the CDR3 is TGTGCCAGCAGTTTGGGGCAGAGGTGGTCCAATGAGCAGTTCTTC.

This clonotype turned up a few times. V gene TRBV29-1 combines with J gene TRBJ1-1; 8 bases align to TRBD1. The CDR3 is 13 amino acids. The trim removed 6 bases at V and 5 bases at J, leaving 8 bases unmatched. Germline lookup yields CDR1 SQVTM and CDR2 ANQGSEA. The chain's CDR3 is CSVLTGDGTEAFF. CDR3 sequence (DNA): TGCAGCGTGCTGACAGGGGATGGAACTGAAGCTTTCTTT.

The J gene is TRBJ2-5, the V gene TRBV6-2 or TRBV6-3, with a possible D match to TRBD2 (5 bases). Germline CDR1 is MNHEY and CDR2 is SVGEGT. The V and J ends lost 5 bases and 4 bases respectively, with 11 bases between them. CDR3 length: 13 amino acids. The CDR3, as DNA: TGTGCCAGCAGTCTAGCCTCGGGAGAGACCCAGTACTTC. This sequence encodes CASSLASGETQYF.